These T cell receptor beta chains were read from a single sample in a study of control samples from healthy donors and cancer patients. Sequenced by immunoSEQ multiplex PCR; TCRdb stores in-frame clones only, minus some. Among 150,000 or so clones listed, 93% were seen once. Sequencing used blood. These receptors all come from a man aged 18 to 30 in good health. Each CDR3 is given with its conserved first and last residue. A D gene is named only where the DNA matches it firmly. Clone size is not always given. Where it is, it says once, few, many or a class for expanded clones.

V	D	size	J	DNA	CDR3
TRBV28	.	.	TRBJ1-2	TGTGCCAGCAGGTGGCCAAGGTCGGGTGGCTACACCTTC	CASRWPRSGGYTF
TRBV5-1	.	.	TRBJ2-3	TGCGCCAGCAGCTTGCGACAGGCTCCCACCCCAGATACGCAGTATTTT	CASSLRQAPTPDTQYF
TRBV7-2	.	.	TRBJ2-3	TGTGCCAGCAGCCCATCATTCGCGATAACAGGTCATAGTCGAGATACGCAGTATTTT	CASSPSFAITGHSRDTQYF
TRBV19	TRBD1	.	TRBJ2-5	TGTGCCAGTGCGGGACAGGGTAAGGGAGAGACCCAGTACTTC	CASAGQGKGETQYF
TRBV12-3/TRBV12-4	.	.	TRBJ1-1	TGTGCCAGCAGTTTTGGGCGGGACACTGAAGCTTTCTTT	CASSFGRDTEAFF
TRBV15	TRBD2	.	TRBJ2-3	TGTGCCACCAGCAGAGAGATAGCGGGAAACACAGATACGCAGTATTTT	CATSREIAGNTDTQYF
TRBV4-3	.	.	TRBJ1-4	TGCGCCAGCAGCCAAGACGCCAGGACCGAACTTATTGAAAAACTGTTTTTT	CASSQDARTELIEKLFF
TRBV29-1	.	.	TRBJ2-3	TGCAGCGTGTCAAGGGGGAGGGGAGATACGCAGTATTTT	CSVSRGRGDTQYF
TRBV6-2/TRBV6-3	.	.	TRBJ1-2	TGTGCCAGCAGTCCCATCCGACAGCCTTATGGCTACACCTTC	CASSPIRQPYGYTF
TRBV30	.	.	TRBJ2-5	TGTGCCTGGAGTAGGTCGGTCCAAGAGACCCAGTACTTC	CAWSRSVQETQYF
TRBV30	.	.	TRBJ2-1	TGTGCCTGGGGTGGGGCTCAGGGAGGTGAGCAGTTCTTC	CAWGGAQGGEQFF
TRBV11-1	.	.	TRBJ2-6	TGTGCCAGCAGCTTTTCGCTGGACGGGGCCAACGTCCTGACTTTC	CASSFSLDGANVLTF
TRBV15	.	.	TRBJ1-4	TGTGCCACCAGCAGAGATGCAGGGATGGGCGAAAAACTGTTTTTT	CATSRDAGMGEKLFF
TRBV6-6	.	.	TRBJ1-4	TGTGCCAGCAGCCGGGCGGACGGTCAGGTTAATGAAAAACTGTTTTTT	CASSRADGQVNEKLFF
TRBV6-5	.	.	TRBJ1-2	TGTGCCAGCAGTCCCGGGACTGATAACTATGGCTACACCTTC	CASSPGTDNYGYTF
TRBV5-1	.	.	TRBJ1-2	TGCGCCAGCAGCTTGGAAAGGGAGGATGGCTACACCTTC	CASSLEREDGYTF
TRBV7-2	.	.	TRBJ2-7	TGTGCCAGCAGCCCGCGGACCCCTGGGGAGCAGTACTTC	CASSPRTPGEQYF
TRBV25-1	.	once	TRBJ2-7	TGTGCCAGCAGCGTAACGGATCAGACGAGCCACGAGCAGTACTTC	CASSVTDQTSHEQYF
TRBV11-1	.	.	TRBJ2-3	TGTGCCAGCAGCTTAGATGGGGAGTTCACAGATACGCAGTATTTT	CASSLDGEFTDTQYF
TRBV3-1/TRBV3-2	.	.	TRBJ2-1	TGTGCCAGCAGCCACCGTGGTAAGAATGAGCAGTTCTTC	CASSHRGKNEQFF
TRBV12-5	.	.	TRBJ2-7	TGTGCTAGTGGTCCATTGAGCGAGCAGTACTTC	CASGPLSEQYF
TRBV20-1	.	.	TRBJ1-5	TGCAGTGCTAGTTGGGCAGAAATTTATAGCAATCAGCCCCAGCATTTT	CSASWAEIYSNQPQHF
TRBV30	.	once	TRBJ1-1	TGTGCCTGGAGTCAGGCGGACGGTGAAGCTTTCTTT	CAWSQADGEAFF
TRBV9	.	.	TRBJ2-3	TGTGCCAGCAGCGTAGGGACCCAGGGGATCACAGATACGCAGTATTTT	CASSVGTQGITDTQYF
TRBV2	.	.	TRBJ2-5	TGTGCCAGCAGTAGCTCGGAACTGGCGAGGTTGGAGACCCAGTACTTC	CASSSSELARLETQYF
TRBV10-2	TRBD2	.	TRBJ2-2	TGCGCCAGCAGTGAGCTTGGACTAGCGGGAGCCGGGGAGCTGTTTTTT	CASSELGLAGAGELFF
TRBV6-6	.	.	TRBJ1-5	TGTGCCAGCAGCCCCGCTCAGGGGAGGAATCAGCCCCAGCATTTT	CASSPAQGRNQPQHF
TRBV29-1	.	once	TRBJ1-1	TGCAGCGCGCCCCTATCGGAGACTGAAGCTTTCTTT	CSAPLSETEAFF
TRBV4-3	.	.	TRBJ2-5	TGCGCCAGCAGCCTGTTCGCCCTAGGAGAGACCCAGTACTTC	CASSLFALGETQYF
TRBV9	.	.	TRBJ1-2	TGTGCCAGCAGCCCCCACCCGGAAAACTATGGCTACACCTTC	CASSPHPENYGYTF
TRBV28	.	.	TRBJ1-1	TGTGCCAGCAGTTTTTATAGGGGAGCGAGAGCCGAAGCTTTCTTT	CASSFYRGARAEAFF
TRBV30	.	.	TRBJ1-1	TGTGCCTGGAGTATCATGAACACTGAAGCTTTCTTT	CAWSIMNTEAFF
TRBV30	TRBD1	.	TRBJ2-3	TGTGCCTGGAGTGGAGACAGGGGGCGGACAGATACGCAGTATTTT	CAWSGDRGRTDTQYF
TRBV14	.	.	TRBJ1-6	TGTGCCAGCAGCCTCCACTTCATTGGAAATTCACCCCTCCACTTT	CASSLHFIGNSPLHF
TRBV11-2	.	once	TRBJ2-5	TGTGCCAGCAGCTTAGATCTTACGGGCCAAGAGACCCAGTACTTC	CASSLDLTGQETQYF
TRBV5-1	TRBD1	.	TRBJ1-1	TGCGCCAGCAGCCGGGACAGTTCGTGGGTGAACACTGAAGCTTTCTTT	CASSRDSSWVNTEAFF
TRBV5-4	.	few	TRBJ2-1	TGTGCCAGCAGCTTGGCCGACGGGATCAGTGAGCAGTTCTTC	CASSLADGISEQFF
TRBV9	.	.	TRBJ2-1	TGTGCCAGCAGCGCAAGTTACAATGAGCAGTTCTTC	CASSASYNEQFF
TRBV5-1	.	.	TRBJ2-1	TGCGCCAGCAGCCTCCGACAGGGAGGTGGCAATGAGCAGTTCTTC	CASSLRQGGGNEQFF
TRBV23-1	.	.	TRBJ2-3	TGCGCCAGCAGCCACCGCGTCCGGCTAGCGAGCACAGATACGCAGTATTTT	CASSHRVRLASTDTQYF
TRBV12-3/TRBV12-4	.	.	TRBJ2-7	TGTGCCAGCAGTTTATGGAGTTCCTACGAGCAGTACTTC	CASSLWSSYEQYF
TRBV28	.	.	TRBJ1-2	TGTGCCAGCAGTTGGACAGCCCTCTATGGCTACACCTTC	CASSWTALYGYTF
TRBV5-1	.	.	TRBJ1-1	TGCGCCAGCAGCCTGGACCTGACAGTGTCGCTTACTGAAGCTTTCTTT	CASSLDLTVSLTEAFF
TRBV7-2	.	.	TRBJ1-1	TGTGCCAGCAGCTTAGATGTATACTCCCTGGGCACTGAAGCTTTCTTT	CASSLDVYSLGTEAFF
TRBV7-9	TRBD2	once	TRBJ2-4	TGTGCCAGCAGCTCCATAGCGGGGGGCCTATTAGACAAAAACATTCAGTACTTC	CASSSIAGGLLDKNIQYF
TRBV5-4	.	.	TRBJ1-2	TGTGCCAGCAGCCCTCCCACAGGATCAAATGGCTACACCTTC	CASSPPTGSNGYTF
TRBV10-3	.	.	TRBJ1-6	TGTGCCATCAGTGAGGACCGAGAAATAACACCCCTCCACTTT	CAISEDREITPLHF
TRBV7-9	.	.	TRBJ1-2	TGTGCCAGCAGCTTCCCTCAGCTCCAGGGGTATCTTGGCTACACCTTC	CASSFPQLQGYLGYTF
TRBV4-3	.	.	TRBJ2-7	TGCGCCAGCAGCCAAGAATCGGAGTACTACGAGCAGTACTTC	CASSQESEYYEQYF
TRBV9	.	.	TRBJ2-3	TGTGCCAGCAGCCGTGGGCAGTCTAGCACAGATACGCAGTATTTT	CASSRGQSSTDTQYF
TRBV30	.	.	TRBJ1-2	TGTGCCTGGAGTGTACGGGGTTACTATGGCTACACCTTC	CAWSVRGYYGYTF
TRBV30	.	.	TRBJ1-2	TGTGCCTGCTCCACGAATAACTATGGCTACACCTTC	CACSTNNYGYTF
TRBV27	.	.	TRBJ1-1	TGTGCCAGCAGTTTAGCCACGAACACTGAAGCTTTCTTT	CASSLATNTEAFF
TRBV5-4	TRBD1	.	TRBJ2-5	TGTGCCAGCAGCGGAACGACAGGGACCTCCCAAGAGACCCAGTACTTC	CASSGTTGTSQETQYF
TRBV7-8	.	.	TRBJ1-1	TGTGCCAGCAGCCGACCCGGGGTCGTGAACACTGAAGCTTTCTTT	CASSRPGVVNTEAFF